Presented here are 17 T cell receptor beta chains from one specimen sequenced in a study of monozygotic twins with inflammatory bowel disease (dated by TCRdb to the late 2010s). Libraries were built with 5' RACE. Sequencing instrument: Illumina HiSeq 2500. Following TCRdb reprocessing, every CDR3 protein sequence forms one entry, and DNA is not provided. The table kept for this sample lists some 190,000 distinct CDR3 sequences. Roughly 7.7% of the sample lies in the top ten. The sequencing sample was made of blood. Receptors originate from a human donor with ulcerative colitis or Crohn's disease, or a healthy co-twin of an affected twin (not recorded which).

The chain has TRBV10-3 and TRBJ1-2; TCRdb returns TRBD1, unconfirmable since there is no DNA. Germline lookup yields CDR1 ENHRY and CDR2 SYGVKD. This CDR3 is built from 18 residues. The CDR3 loop reads CATQGDSGTGYPNYGYTF.

V gene TRBV5-4 combines with J gene TRBJ2-4; with no DNA, the TCRdb D assignment of TRBD2 cannot be verified. This CDR3 region has 17 residues. Germline V CDR1 and CDR2: SGHNT, YYREEE (reference sequence). CDR3: CASSLDRGGLTKNIQYF.

The chain joins TRBV18 to TRBJ2-2. The CDR3 is 15 amino acids. The V gene's germline CDR1 is KGHSH and CDR2 LQKENI. CDR3: CASSPPDKGNGELFF.

This sequence joins TRBV5-1 and TRBJ2-3; checking the TCRdb D call of TRBD1 is not possible without DNA. Germline-derived CDR1 and CDR2 are SGHRS and YFSETQ. The CDR3 contains 12 residues. CDR3 sequence reads: CASGRTSDTQYF.

The chain joins TRBV7-9 to TRBJ2-3; the TRBD1 assignment by TCRdb is unverifiable without DNA. Per the germline V gene, CDR1 is SEHNR and CDR2 is FQNEAQ (reference sequence). This CDR3 comprises 14 residues. This chain's CDR3 is CASSLTGGRDTQYF.

The chain joins TRBV27 to TRBJ2-3. Per germline, CDR1 MNHEY and CDR2 SMNVEV (reference sequence). The CDR3 is 16 amino acids. The CDR3 is CASSRRVVTHADTQYF.

J is TRBJ2-3 and V is TRBV29-1; TCRdb's assignment of TRBD1 cannot be checked, as there is no DNA. The CDR3 spans 16 residues. Germline V gene data show CDR1 as SQVTM and CDR2 as ANQGSEA. CDR3 amino acids: CSVEEVQGPFTDTQYF.

This chain joins TRBV10-3 and TRBJ2-1; TCRdb names TRBD2, which stays unverified in the absence of DNA. This CDR3 spans 15 amino acids. Germline CDR1 and CDR2: ENHRY and SYGVKD. CDR3 protein: CAIRKGEEGTNEQFF.

CDR3 in amino acids: CASIGIGGAYNEQFF. V gene TRBV6-1 combines with J gene TRBJ2-1; with no DNA, the TCRdb D assignment of TRBD1 cannot be verified. Germline V gives CDR1 MNHNS, CDR2 SASEGT. The CDR3 extends over 15 amino acids.

The gene calls are TRBV12-3 or TRBV12-4 and TRBJ1-6; TCRdb's D call, TRBD1, is unchecked because there is no DNA. This CDR3 has 19 residues. The CDR3 loop reads CASGSRGRSRSPYNSPLHF.

V gene TRBV29-1 combines with J gene TRBJ1-2. CDR3 length: 11 residues. Per germline, CDR1 SQVTM and CDR2 ANQGSEA. CDR3 loop: CSVEKQGGYTF.

The chain links TRBV7-9 to TRBJ2-7; the TCRdb D gene call, TRBD1, has no DNA to confirm it. CDR1 and CDR2 (germline): SEHNR, FQNEAQ (reference sequence). The CDR3 loop spans 12 amino acids. The CDR3 sequence is CASSFGQVQQYF.

The CDR3 sequence: CASSREGLTYEQYF. The chain carries TRBV5-1 and TRBJ2-7; no DNA is available, so the TRBD2 call from TCRdb remains unchecked. Germline loops: CDR1 SGHRS, CDR2 YFSETQ. This CDR3 is 14 amino acids long.

The genes are TRBV11-2 and TRBJ2-5. Germline assignment: CDR1 SGHAT and CDR2 FQNNGV. The CDR3 is 13 residues long. The CDR3 sequence is CASSLFLQETQYF.

V and J are TRBV14 and TRBJ1-6. This CDR3 has 13 residues. CDR1 SGHDN and CDR2 FVKESK come from the germline V gene. The CDR3 sequence is CASSQNRVSPLHF.

The V and J genes are TRBV20-1 and TRBJ2-3. This CDR3 spans 13 amino acids. Germline CDR1 reads DFQATT; CDR2 reads SNEGSKA (reference sequence). The CDR3 here is CSARETSTDTQYF.

The V gene is TRBV5-1, the J gene TRBJ1-5; TCRdb proposes TRBD1, but this gene call is untestable without DNA. The CDR3 loop spans 14 amino acids. Germline V gene sequence: CDR1 SGHRS, CDR2 YFSETQ. CDR3 region: CASSATGPNQPQHF.